This T cell receptor (beta chain) comes out of a study of technical replicates of blood from a few donors. Repertoires were generated with immunoSEQ multiplex PCR, while TCRdb's copy carries only in-frame clones and drops some. This table holds 8,500 to 10,000 clones, 91% found once. Germline assignment: CDR1 SGDLS and CDR2 YYNGEE. CDR3 length equals 15 residues. The V gene lost 2 bases and the J gene lost 5 bases, with 16 bases spanning the gap. V and J are TRBV9 and TRBJ2-5; D might be TRBD2 (7 bases). This clonotype was sampled from a human donor in good health. Sequencing was done on a sample of PBMCs. DNA of the CDR3: TGTGCCAGCAGCGTCCTCGGGGGGCGCCTGGAGACCCAGTACTTC. As protein: CASSVLGGRLETQYF.